This T cell receptor beta chain was observed in a study of T cell responses to AZD1222 COVID-19 vaccine. Study-level findings and limits: Reportedly, nearly half the spike-specific TCRs target unmutated variant regions. At baseline, just five to seven AZD1222 recipients tested seropositive.

Notes on this clone: Antigen unknown.

TCRdb's copy holds only in-frame clones and misses some; the assay was immunoSEQ multiplex PCR. Here the sample spans around 100,000 clones, approximately 86% being singletons. V was shortened by 1 base and J by 0 bases, with 8 bases between the two germline ends. CDR3 length equals 15 residues. Germline CDR1 LGHDT, CDR2 YNNKEL (reference sequence). This sequence was found in an adult who received the MenACWY meningococcal vaccine as a control. The chain joins TRBV3-1 (or the pseudogene TRBV3-2) to TRBJ2-3; D uncertain. The sample was peripheral blood, taken 28 days after the second dose of the MenACWY control vaccine. The CDR3 nucleotides are TGTGCCAGCAGCCAAGGGAGTTACAGCACAGATACGCAGTATTTT. This gives the protein CASSQGSYSTDTQYF.